Listed here is a single T cell receptor beta chain. J lost 1 base, V lost 5 bases, and 15 bases had no gene match. Germline values: CDR1 SGHTA, CDR2 FQGNSA. This CDR3 comprises 19 residues. Authors' analysis steps: Nucleated cell counts were estimated from reference gene primer amplification. The table came from immunoSEQ multiplex PCR; TCRdb's copy has only in-frame clones and leaves some out. V, J and clone size derive from that table, while D and trimming were established from the DNA sequence. The sample shows over 250,000 clones, around 86% of them seen only once. The data originate from a study of blood T cell repertoires in COVID-19. The overall study: PBMCs, B-cell-depleted T cells, or T cells provided the cDNA or gDNA that made up the material.

Sequenced input: peripheral blood. The TCR was taken from a man aged 50-60 years with acute or convalescent COVID-19. This chain joins TRBV7-2 and TRBJ2-3; 10 bases align to TRBD2. The CDR3 DNA is TGTGCCAGCAGCCCACGCCGGGGTCCCGGGACTAGCGGCACAGATACGCAGTATTTT. It yields the protein CASSPRRGPGTSGTDTQYF. Full variable domain (outside the CDR3, taken from reference TRBV7-2 and TRBJ2-3): GAGVSQSPSNKVTEKGKDVELRCDPISGHTALYWYRQSLGQGLEFLIYFQGNSAPDKSGLPSDRFSAERTGGSVSTLTIQRTQQEDSAVYLCASSPRRGPGTSGTDTQYFGPGTRLTVL.